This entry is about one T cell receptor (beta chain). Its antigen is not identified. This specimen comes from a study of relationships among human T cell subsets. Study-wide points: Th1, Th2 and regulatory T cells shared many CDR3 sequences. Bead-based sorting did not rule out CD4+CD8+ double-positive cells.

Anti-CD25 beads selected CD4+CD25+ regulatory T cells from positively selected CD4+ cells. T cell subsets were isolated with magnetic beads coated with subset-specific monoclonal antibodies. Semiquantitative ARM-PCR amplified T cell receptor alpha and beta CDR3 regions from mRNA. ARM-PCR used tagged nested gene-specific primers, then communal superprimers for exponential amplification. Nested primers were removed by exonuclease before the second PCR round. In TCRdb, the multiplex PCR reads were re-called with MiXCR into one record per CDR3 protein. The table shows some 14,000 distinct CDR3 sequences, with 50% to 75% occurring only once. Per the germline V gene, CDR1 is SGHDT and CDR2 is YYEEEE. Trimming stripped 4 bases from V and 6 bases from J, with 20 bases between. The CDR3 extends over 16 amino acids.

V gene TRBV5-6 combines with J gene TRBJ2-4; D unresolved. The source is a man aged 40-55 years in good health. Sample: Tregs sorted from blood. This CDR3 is CASSNYNTDQLNIQYF. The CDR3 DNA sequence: TGTGCCAGCAGCAATTATAATACGGACCAGTTAAACATTCAGTACTTC.